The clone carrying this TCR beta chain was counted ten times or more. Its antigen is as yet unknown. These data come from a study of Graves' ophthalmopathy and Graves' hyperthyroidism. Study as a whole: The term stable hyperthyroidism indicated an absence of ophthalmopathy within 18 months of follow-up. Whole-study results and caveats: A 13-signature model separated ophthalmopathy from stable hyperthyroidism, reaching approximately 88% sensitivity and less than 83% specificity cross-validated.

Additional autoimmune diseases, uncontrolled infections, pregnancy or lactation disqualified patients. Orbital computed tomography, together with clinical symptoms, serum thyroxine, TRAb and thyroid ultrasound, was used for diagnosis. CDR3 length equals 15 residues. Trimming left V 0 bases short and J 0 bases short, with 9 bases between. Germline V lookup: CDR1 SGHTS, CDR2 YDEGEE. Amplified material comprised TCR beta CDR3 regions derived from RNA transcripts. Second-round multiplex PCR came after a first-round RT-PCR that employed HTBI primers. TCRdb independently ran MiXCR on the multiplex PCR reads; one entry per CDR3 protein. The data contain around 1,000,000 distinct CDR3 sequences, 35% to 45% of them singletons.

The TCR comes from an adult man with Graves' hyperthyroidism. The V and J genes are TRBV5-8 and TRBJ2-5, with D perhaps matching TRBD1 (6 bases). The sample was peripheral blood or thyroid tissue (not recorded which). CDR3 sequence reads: CASSLGGTNQETQYF. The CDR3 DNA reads TGTGCCAGCAGCTTGGGAGGGACAAACCAAGAGACCCAGTACTTC.